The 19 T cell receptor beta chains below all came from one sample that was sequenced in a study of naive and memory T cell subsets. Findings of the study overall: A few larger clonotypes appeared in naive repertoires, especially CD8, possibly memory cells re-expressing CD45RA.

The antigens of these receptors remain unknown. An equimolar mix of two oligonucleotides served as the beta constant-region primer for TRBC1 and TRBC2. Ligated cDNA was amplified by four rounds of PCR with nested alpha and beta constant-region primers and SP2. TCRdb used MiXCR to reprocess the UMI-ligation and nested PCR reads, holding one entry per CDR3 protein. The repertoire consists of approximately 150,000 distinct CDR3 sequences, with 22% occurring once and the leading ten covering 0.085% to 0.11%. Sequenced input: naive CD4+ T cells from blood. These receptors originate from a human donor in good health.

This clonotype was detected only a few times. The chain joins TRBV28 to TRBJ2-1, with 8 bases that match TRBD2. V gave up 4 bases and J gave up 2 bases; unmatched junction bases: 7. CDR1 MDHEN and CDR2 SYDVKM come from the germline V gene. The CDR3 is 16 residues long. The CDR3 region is CASSSLSGRTYNEQFF. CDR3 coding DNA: TGTGCCAGCAGTTCCCTCAGCGGGAGAACCTACAATGAGCAGTTCTTC.

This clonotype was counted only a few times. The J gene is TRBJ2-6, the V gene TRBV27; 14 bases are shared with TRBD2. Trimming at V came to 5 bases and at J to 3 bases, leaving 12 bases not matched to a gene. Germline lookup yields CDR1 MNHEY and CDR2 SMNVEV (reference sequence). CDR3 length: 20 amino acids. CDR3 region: CASSNALGLAGVSGANVLTF. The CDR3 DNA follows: TGTGCCAGCAGTAACGCCTTGGGACTAGCGGGAGTAAGTGGGGCCAACGTCCTGACTTTC.

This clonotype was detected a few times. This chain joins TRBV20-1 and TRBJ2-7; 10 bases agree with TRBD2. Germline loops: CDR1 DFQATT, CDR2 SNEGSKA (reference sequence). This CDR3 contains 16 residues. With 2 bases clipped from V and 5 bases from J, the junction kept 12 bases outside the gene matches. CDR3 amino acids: CSARTDKAGGRHEQYF. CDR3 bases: TGCAGTGCTAGAACCGATAAAGCGGGAGGGCGACACGAGCAGTACTTC.

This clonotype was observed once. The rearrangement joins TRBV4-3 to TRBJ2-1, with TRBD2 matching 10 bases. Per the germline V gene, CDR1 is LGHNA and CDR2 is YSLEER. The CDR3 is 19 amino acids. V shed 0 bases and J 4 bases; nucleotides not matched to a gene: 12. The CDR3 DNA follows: TGCGCCAGCAGCCAAGATCTCCTAAGCGGGAGGGCGAATTACAATGAGCAGTTCTTC. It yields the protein CASSQDLLSGRANYNEQFF.

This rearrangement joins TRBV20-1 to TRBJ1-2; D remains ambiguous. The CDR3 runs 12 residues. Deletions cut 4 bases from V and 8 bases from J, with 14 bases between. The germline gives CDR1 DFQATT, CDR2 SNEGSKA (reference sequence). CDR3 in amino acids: CSATFSAVGYTF. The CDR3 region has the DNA TGCAGTGCTACCTTCAGCGCTGTGGGCTACACCTTC.

The CDR3 protein is CASSFRINYGYTF. The CDR3 DNA reads TGTGCCAGCAGTTTCCGGATCAACTATGGCTACACCTTC. The V gene is TRBV28, the J gene TRBJ1-2; no definite D call. Between the trimmed V and J ends, which lost 3 bases and 2 bases, there was a span of 7 bases. The CDR3 is 13 residues long. Per the germline V gene, CDR1 is MDHEN and CDR2 is SYDVKM.

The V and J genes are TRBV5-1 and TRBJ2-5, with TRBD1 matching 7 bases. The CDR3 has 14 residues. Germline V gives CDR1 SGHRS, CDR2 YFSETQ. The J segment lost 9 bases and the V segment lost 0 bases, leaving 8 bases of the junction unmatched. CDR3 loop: CASSLDPTGSAQYF. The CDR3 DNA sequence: TGCGCCAGCAGCTTGGATCCGACAGGGTCGGCCCAGTACTTC.

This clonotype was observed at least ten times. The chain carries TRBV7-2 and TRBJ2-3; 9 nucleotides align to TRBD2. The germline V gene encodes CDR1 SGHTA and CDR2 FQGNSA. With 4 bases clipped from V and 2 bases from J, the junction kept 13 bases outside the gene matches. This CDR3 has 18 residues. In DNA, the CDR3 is TGTGCCAGCAGCTGGGGGCTGATGGGACTAGCCTCCACAGATACGCAGTATTTT. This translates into CASSWGLMGLASTDTQYF.

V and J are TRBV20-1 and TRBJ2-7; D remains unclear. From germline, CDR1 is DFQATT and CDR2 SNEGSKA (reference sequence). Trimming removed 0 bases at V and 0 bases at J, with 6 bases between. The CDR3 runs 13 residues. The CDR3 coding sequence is TGCAGTGCTAGAGACAGGCGCTCCTACGAGCAGTACTTC. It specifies CSARDRRSYEQYF.

The CDR3 bases are TGTGCCAGCAGCGGACAGGGCTTTCTCTCTGGAAACACCATATATTTT. Its protein product is CASSGQGFLSGNTIYF. This sequence joins TRBV7-9 and TRBJ1-3; 8 nucleotides agree with TRBD1. The CDR3 sequence is 16 residues long. The J segment lost 0 bases and the V segment lost 5 bases, leaving 6 bases of the junction unmatched. The germline CDR1 and CDR2 sequences are SEHNR and FQNEAQ (reference sequence).

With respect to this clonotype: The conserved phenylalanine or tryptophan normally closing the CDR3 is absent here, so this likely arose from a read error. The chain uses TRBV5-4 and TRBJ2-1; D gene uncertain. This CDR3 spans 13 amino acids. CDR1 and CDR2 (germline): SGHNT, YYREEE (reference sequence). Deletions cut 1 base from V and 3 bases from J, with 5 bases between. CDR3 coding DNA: TGTGCCAGCAGCTTGACAGTCTACAATGAGCAGTTCTCC. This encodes CASSLTVYNEQFS.

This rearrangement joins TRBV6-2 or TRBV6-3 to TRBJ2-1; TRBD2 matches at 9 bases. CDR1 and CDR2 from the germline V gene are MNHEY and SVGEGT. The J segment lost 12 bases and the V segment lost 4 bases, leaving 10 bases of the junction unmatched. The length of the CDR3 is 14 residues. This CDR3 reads CASSFTGLAPRQFF. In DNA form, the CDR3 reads TGTGCCAGCAGTTTTACGGGACTAGCTCCTCGGCAGTTCTTC.

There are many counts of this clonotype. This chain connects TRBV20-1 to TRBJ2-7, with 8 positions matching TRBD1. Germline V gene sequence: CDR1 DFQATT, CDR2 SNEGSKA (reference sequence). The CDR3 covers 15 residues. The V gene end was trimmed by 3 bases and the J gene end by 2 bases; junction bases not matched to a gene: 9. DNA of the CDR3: TGCAGTGCTAGTACCCCCAGGGGGCGCGCCTACGAGCAGTACTTC. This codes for CSASTPRGRAYEQYF.

The CDR3 sequence is CASSYSTSGRTTGELFF. The CDR3 nucleotides read TGTGCCAGCAGTTACTCAACTAGCGGGAGGACCACCGGGGAGCTGTTTTTT. V and J are TRBV6-2 or TRBV6-3 and TRBJ2-2, with 12 bases lining up with TRBD2. Germline CDR1 MNHEY, CDR2 SVGEGT. This CDR3 region has 17 residues. Trimming cost V 0 bases and J 4 bases; bases outside gene matches: 3.

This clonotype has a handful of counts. CDR3 in amino acids: CASSFLPGGRNTIYF. CDR3 nucleotide sequence: TGTGCCAGCAGTTTCCTCCCAGGGGGTCGAAACACCATATATTTT. The rearrangement joins TRBV28 to TRBJ1-3; TRBD1 matches at 7 bases. With 3 bases clipped from V and 5 bases from J, the junction kept 7 bases outside the gene matches. Germline CDR1 and CDR2: MDHEN and SYDVKM. The length of the CDR3 is 15 residues.

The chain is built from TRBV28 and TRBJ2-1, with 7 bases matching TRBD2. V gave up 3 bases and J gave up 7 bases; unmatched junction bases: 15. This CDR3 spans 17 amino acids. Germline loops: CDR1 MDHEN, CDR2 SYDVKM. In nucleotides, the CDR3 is TGTGCCAGCAGTTTGGCAGGACTGGGCGGGAGCGGTAATGAGCAGTTCTTC. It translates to CASSLAGLGGSGNEQFF.

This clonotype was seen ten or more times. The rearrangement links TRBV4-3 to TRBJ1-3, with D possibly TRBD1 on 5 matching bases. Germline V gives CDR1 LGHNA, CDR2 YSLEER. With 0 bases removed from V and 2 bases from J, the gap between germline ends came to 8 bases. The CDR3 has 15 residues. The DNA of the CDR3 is TGCGCCAGCAGCCAAGATGCCAGGGCTGGAAACACCATATATTTT. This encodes CASSQDARAGNTIYF.

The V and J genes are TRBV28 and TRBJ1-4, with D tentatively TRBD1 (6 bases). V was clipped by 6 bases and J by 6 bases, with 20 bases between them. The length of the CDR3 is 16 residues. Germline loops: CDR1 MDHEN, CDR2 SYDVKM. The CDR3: CASSSYKGGTYEKLFF. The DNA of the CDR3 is TGTGCCAGCAGCAGCTATAAGGGGGGGACTTATGAAAAACTGTTTTTT.

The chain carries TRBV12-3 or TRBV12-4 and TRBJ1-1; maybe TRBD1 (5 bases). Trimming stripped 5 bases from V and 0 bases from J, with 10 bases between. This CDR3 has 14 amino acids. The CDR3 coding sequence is TGTGCCAGCAGTCCCGGGGGACTGAACACTGAAGCTTTCTTT. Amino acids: CASSPGGLNTEAFF.